This T cell receptor beta chain was sequenced during a study of T cell changes during pregnancy in multiple sclerosis. There are a few counts of this clone. This CDR3 contains 15 residues. Per the germline V gene, CDR1 is MGHRA and CDR2 is YSYEKL. The germline V and J ends were trimmed by 1 base and 1 base, with 5 bases remaining between them. The data were produced by immunoSEQ multiplex PCR, yet TCRdb's version contains in-frame clones alone and is incomplete. The sample includes 60,000 to 65,000 clones, about 90% of them seen just once. The sequenced sample was peripheral blood, obtained in the second trimester of pregnancy. The TCR sequence derives from a female donor in good health, enrolled as a control in a pregnancy study. The chain joins TRBV4-1 to TRBJ1-6; D not certain. CDR3 in DNA: TGCGCCAGCAGCCAAGGAGAGTCCTATAATTCACCCCTCCACTTT. Translation: CASSQGESYNSPLHF.